This T cell receptor beta chain derives from a study of T cell changes during pregnancy in multiple sclerosis. The method was immunoSEQ multiplex PCR; TCRdb's version includes in-frame clones alone and lacks a portion of them. The top ten clones hold around 5% of a sample with 20,000 or so clones, 70% to 90% of them seen once. With 5 bases clipped from V and 6 bases from J, the junction kept 6 bases outside the gene matches. The germline V gene has CDR1 SGHAT and CDR2 FQNNGV. This CDR3 region has 14 residues. A single count supports this clone. This chain links TRBV11-2 with TRBJ1-4; 7 bases align to TRBD1. The TCR originated in a female donor in good health, enrolled as a control in a pregnancy study. Specimen: CD8+ T cells from peripheral blood mononuclear cells, collected in the third trimester of pregnancy. The CDR3: CASSPPGGDEKLFF. For the CDR3, the DNA is TGTGCCAGCAGCCCGCCAGGGGGTGATGAAAAACTGTTTTTT.